This T cell receptor (beta chain) was captured by sequencing in a study of T cells after yellow fever vaccination. Regarding the study as a whole: Faster peaking, at day 5 versus 15, marked a secondary response that was weaker. There was a small share of clonotypes that showed up in both the CD4 and CD8 compartments.

TCR cDNA was made by 5'RACE template switching, adding a universal primer site and UMIs. TCRdb re-called the 5' RACE reads with MiXCR, one entry per CDR3 protein. This sample carries roughly 300,000 distinct CDR3 sequences, roughly 8.6% of them seen once, and the ten largest clones take 15% to 20%. The germline V gene has CDR1 SGHKS and CDR2 YYEKEE (reference sequence). V gave up 5 bases and J gave up 8 bases; unmatched junction bases: 6. This CDR3 comprises 14 residues. This clonotype was seen a handful of times. What it recognizes is unknown. The sequence derives from a man between 18 and 29 years old who received the YFV17D yellow fever vaccine. The genes are TRBV5-5 and TRBJ2-1, with 11 nucleotides matching TRBD1. Sequenced here: PBMCs, sampled approximately 47 days after the first yellow fever vaccination. Written as DNA, the CDR3 is TGTGCCAGCAGAACCGGGACAGGGGGTCATGAGCAGTTCTTC. This translates into CASRTGTGGHEQFF.